This record concerns one T cell receptor beta chain sequence. The antigen remains undetermined. These data belong to a study of cytomegalovirus exposure and HLA in healthy donors. Study-wide results and limits: The authors later linked a missense DCLRE1C variant to TCR beta V- and J-gene trimming. It was likely that a cluster of highly shared sequence variants was a sequencing artifact. The classifier reportedly diagnosed cytomegalovirus status with high sensitivity and specificity.

Primers for the PCR totalled 60 Vbeta and 13 Jbeta. TCRdb keeps only in-frame clones here, not all; method: immunoSEQ multiplex PCR. This table has about 140,000 clones, about three quarters appearing once. The clonotype was recovered from a man between 35 and 55 years old in good health and CMV-seronegative. The material sequenced was PBMCs.

CDR3 bases: TGTGCCAGCAGCTTGGAGAGCGGGGGGGGTTCTAGGGGTACGCAGTATTTT. Its protein product is CASSLESGGGSRGTQYF. J is TRBJ2-3 and V is TRBV5-6; 10 bases fit TRBD2. Germline CDR1 is SGHDT and CDR2 is YYEEEE. V was clipped by 0 bases and J by 8 bases; unmatched bases: 12. The CDR3 totals 17 residues.